This T cell receptor (beta chain) was profiled in a study of cytomegalovirus exposure and HLA in healthy donors. Per the germline V gene, CDR1 is SGHAT and CDR2 is FQDESV (reference sequence). The CDR3 spans 18 residues. This clone has only a few counts. At one end the junction does not follow the germline gene, possibly because of a read error. The study ran its PCR with 60 Vbeta and 13 Jbeta primers. Clones were read by immunoSEQ multiplex PCR, and TCRdb kept only the in-frame ones, dropping some. The table has 95,000 to 150,000 clones, about 81% seen once. V and J are TRBV11-1 and TRBJ2-6; perhaps TRBD2 as D (5 bases). This sequence originates from a woman aged 40 to 49 in good health and CMV-seropositive. The sequenced sample was PBMCs. CDR3 sequence reads: CASSFRGRHSSGVNVLTF. CDR3 DNA: TGTGCCAGCAGCTTTCGGGGTAGACATTCCTCTGGGGTCAACGTCCTGACTTTC.